The clone carrying this T cell receptor beta chain has at least ten counts. As yet, its antigen is unknown. These data belong to a study of T cell repertoires in cytomegalovirus infection. Deletions cut 2 bases from V and 3 bases from J, with 11 bases between. This CDR3 region has 15 residues. The germline gives CDR1 SGHTA, CDR2 FQGNSA. In TCRdb, the reads were re-called with MiXCR into one record per CDR3 protein. This sample has 830,000 or so distinct CDR3 sequences; around a third occur once, and the top ten carry 9.5% to 15%. Study-level results: Cumulative public TCR beta family frequency identified CMV carriers with the relevant HLA. HLA-C-restricted CMV-specific TCR beta clonotypes prevailed in the ex vivo response.

Sequenced here: cultured CD8+ T cells from PBMCs, sampled from culture after CMV antigen stimulation. The V call is TRBV7-2, the J call TRBJ1-5; possibly TRBD1 for D (5 bases). This sequence originates from a human donor in good health (CMV status not recorded). Some clones in this sample may be carry-over from other donors' samples. Here the CDR3 reads CASSLFRANNQPQHF. In DNA, the CDR3 is TGTGCCAGCAGCTTATTCAGGGCCAACAATCAGCCCCAGCATTTT.